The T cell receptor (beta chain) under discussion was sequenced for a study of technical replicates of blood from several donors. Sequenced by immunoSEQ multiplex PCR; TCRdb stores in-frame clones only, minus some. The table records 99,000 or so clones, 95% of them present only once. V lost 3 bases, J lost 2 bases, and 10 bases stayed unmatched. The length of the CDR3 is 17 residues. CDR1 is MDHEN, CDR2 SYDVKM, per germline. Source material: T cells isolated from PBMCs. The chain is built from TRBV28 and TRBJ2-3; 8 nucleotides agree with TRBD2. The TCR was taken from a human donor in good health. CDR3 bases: TGTGCCAGCAGTTTCCCAAGTTATAGCGGGATCACAGATACGCAGTATTTT. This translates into CASSFPSYSGITDTQYF.